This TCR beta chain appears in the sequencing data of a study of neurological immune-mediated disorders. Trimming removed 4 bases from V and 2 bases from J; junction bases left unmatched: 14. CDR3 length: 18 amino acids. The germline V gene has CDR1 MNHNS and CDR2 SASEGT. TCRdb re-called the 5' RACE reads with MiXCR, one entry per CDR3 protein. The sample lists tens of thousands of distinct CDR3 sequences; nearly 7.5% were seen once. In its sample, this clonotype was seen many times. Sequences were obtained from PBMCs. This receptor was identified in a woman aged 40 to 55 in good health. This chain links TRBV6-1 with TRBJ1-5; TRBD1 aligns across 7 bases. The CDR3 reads CASSGQGYSSYGNQPQHF. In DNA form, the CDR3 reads TGTGCCAGCAGTGGACAGGGTTATTCGTCCTACGGCAATCAGCCCCAGCATTTT.